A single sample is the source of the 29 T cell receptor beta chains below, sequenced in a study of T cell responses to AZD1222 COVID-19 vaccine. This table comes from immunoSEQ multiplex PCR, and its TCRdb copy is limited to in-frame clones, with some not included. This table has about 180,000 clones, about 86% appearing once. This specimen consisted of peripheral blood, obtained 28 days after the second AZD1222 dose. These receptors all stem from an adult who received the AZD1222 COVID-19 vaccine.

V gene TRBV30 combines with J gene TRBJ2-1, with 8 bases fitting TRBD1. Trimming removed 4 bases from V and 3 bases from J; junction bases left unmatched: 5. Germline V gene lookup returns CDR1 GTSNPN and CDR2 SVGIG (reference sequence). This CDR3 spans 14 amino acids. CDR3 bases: TGTGCCTGGAAAACCGGGACAGGCTACAATGAGCAGTTCTTC. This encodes CAWKTGTGYNEQFF.

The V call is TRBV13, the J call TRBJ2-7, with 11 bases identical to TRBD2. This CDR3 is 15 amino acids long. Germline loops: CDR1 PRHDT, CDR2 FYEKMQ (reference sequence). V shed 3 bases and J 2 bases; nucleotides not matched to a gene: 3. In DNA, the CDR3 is TGTGCCAGCAGCTTTATTAGCGGGGGGGCCTACGAGCAGTACTTC. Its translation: CASSFISGGAYEQYF.

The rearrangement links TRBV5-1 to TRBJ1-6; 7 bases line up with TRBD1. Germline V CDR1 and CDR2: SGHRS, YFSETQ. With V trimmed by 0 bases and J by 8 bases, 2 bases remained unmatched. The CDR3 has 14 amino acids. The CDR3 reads CASSLDRGDSPLHF. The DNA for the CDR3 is TGCGCCAGCAGCTTGGACAGGGGCGATTCACCCCTCCACTTT.

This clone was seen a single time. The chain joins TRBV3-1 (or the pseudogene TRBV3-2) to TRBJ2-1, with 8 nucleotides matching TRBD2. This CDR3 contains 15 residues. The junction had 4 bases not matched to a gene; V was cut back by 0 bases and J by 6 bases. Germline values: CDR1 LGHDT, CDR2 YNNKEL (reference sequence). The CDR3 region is CASSQDGLAGNEQFF. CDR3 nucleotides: TGTGCCAGCAGCCAAGACGGGCTAGCGGGCAATGAGCAGTTCTTC.

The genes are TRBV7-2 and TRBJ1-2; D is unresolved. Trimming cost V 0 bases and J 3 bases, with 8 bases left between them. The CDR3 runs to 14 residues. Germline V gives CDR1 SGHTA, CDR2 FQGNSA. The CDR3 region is CASSLAGSDYGYTF. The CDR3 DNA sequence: TGTGCCAGCAGCTTAGCGGGGTCGGACTATGGCTACACCTTC.

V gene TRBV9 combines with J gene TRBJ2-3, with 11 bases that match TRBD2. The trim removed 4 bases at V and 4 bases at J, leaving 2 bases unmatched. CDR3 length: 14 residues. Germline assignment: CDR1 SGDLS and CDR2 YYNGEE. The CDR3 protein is CASSPGLAADTQYF. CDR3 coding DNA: TGTGCCAGCAGCCCGGGACTAGCGGCAGATACGCAGTATTTT.

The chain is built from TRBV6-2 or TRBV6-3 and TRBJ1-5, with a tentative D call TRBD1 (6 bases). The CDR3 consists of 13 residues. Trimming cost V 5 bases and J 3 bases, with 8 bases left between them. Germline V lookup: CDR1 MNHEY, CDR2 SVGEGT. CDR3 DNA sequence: TGTGCCAGCAGTGGACAGTACAATCAGCCCCAGCATTTT. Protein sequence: CASSGQYNQPQHF.

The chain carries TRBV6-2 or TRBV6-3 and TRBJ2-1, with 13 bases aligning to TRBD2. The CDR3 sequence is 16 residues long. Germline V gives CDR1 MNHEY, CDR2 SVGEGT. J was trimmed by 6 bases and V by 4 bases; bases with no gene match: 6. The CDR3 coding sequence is TGTGCCAGCAGTTTCGGGACTAGCGGGGTCCCCAATGAGCAGTTCTTC. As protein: CASSFGTSGVPNEQFF.

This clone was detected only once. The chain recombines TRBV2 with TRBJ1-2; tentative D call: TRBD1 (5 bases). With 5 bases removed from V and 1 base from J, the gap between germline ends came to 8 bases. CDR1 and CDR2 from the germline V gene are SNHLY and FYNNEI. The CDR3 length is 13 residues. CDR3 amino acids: CASSTTVNYGYTF. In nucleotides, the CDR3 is TGTGCCAGCAGTACGACAGTTAACTATGGCTACACCTTC.

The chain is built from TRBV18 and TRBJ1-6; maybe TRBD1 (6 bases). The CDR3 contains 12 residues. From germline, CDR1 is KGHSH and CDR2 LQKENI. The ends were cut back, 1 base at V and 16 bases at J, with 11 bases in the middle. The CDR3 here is CASSPQQGALHF. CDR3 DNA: TGTGCCAGCTCACCACAACAGGGTGCGCTCCACTTT. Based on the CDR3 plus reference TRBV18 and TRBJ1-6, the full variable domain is NAGVMQNPRHLVRRRGQEARLRCSPMKGHSHVYWYRQLPEEGLKFMVYLQKENIIDESGMPKERFSAEFPKEGPSILRIQQVVRGDSAAYFCASSPQQGALHFGNGTRLTVT.

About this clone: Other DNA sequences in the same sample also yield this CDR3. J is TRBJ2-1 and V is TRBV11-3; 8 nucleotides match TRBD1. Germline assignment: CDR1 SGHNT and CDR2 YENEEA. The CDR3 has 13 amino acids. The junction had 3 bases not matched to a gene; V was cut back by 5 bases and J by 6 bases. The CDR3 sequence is CASSGDRGNEQFF. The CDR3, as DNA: TGTGCCAGCAGCGGAGACAGGGGCAATGAGCAGTTCTTC.

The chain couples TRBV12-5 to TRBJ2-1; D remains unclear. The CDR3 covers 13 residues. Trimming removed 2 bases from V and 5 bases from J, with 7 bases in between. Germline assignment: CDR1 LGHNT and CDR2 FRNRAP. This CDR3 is CASGLPTDNEQFF. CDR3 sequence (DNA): TGTGCTAGTGGTTTGCCAACAGACAATGAGCAGTTCTTC. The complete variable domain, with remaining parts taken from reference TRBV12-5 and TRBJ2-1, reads DARVTQTPRHKVTEMGQEVTMRCQPILGHNTVFWYRQTMMQGLELLAYFRNRAPLDDSGMPKDRFSAEMPDATLATLKIQPSEPRDSAVYFCASGLPTDNEQFFGPGTRLTVL.

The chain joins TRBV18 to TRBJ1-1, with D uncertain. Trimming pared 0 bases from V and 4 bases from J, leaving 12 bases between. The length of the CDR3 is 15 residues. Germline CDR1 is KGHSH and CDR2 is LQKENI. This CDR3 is CASSPPPQQITEAFF. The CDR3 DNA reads TGTGCCAGCTCACCACCCCCCCAGCAAATCACTGAAGCTTTCTTT.

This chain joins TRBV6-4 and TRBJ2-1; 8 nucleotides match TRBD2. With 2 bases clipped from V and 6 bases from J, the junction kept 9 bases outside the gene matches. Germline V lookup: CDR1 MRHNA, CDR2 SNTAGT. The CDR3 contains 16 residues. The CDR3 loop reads CASSDGGRRVRNEQFF. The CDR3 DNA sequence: TGTGCCAGCAGTGACGGCGGGAGGAGGGTCCGCAATGAGCAGTTCTTC.

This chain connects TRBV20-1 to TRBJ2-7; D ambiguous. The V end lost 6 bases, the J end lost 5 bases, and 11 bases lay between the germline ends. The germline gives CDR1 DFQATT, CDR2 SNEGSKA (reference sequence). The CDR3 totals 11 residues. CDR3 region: CSAISVNEQYF. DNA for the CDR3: TGCAGTGCCATCTCCGTGAACGAGCAGTACTTC.

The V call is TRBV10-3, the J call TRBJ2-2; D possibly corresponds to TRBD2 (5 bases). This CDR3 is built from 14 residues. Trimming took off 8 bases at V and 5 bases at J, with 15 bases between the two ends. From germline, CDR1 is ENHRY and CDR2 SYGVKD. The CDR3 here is CAIAPAGGTGELFF. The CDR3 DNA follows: TGTGCCATCGCTCCGGCAGGAGGTACCGGGGAGCTGTTTTTT.

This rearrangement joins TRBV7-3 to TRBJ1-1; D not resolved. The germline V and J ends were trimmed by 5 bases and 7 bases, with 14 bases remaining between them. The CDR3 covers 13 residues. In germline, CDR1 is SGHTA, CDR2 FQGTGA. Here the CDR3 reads CASSPSGYLEAFF. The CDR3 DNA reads TGTGCCAGCAGCCCTTCGGGGTACCTTGAAGCTTTCTTT.

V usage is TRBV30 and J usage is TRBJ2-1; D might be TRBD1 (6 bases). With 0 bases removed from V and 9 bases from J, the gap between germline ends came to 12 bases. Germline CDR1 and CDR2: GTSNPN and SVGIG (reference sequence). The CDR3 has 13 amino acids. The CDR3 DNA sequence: TGTGCCTGGAGTGTATACAGGGAAGGTGAGCAGTTCTTC. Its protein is CAWSVYREGEQFF.

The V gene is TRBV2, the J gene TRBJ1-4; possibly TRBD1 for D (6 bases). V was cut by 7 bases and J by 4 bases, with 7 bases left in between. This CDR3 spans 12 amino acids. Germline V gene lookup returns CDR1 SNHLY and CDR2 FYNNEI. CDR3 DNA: TGTGCCAGCAAGGGGGATAATGAAAAACTGTTTTTT. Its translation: CASKGDNEKLFF.

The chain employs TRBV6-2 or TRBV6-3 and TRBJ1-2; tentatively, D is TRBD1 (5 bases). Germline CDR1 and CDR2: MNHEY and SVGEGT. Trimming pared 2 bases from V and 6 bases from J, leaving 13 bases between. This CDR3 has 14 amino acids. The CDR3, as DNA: TGTGCCAGCAGTTACCCTTCGTTGGGGGATGGCTACACCTTC. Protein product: CASSYPSLGDGYTF.

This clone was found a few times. CDR3 coding DNA: TGTGCCATCAGTGAGTACAGGGGACGGGAGCAGTACTTC. Translated, it gives CAISEYRGREQYF. The chain combines TRBV10-3 with TRBJ2-7; 7 bases are shared with TRBD1. V shed 1 base, J shed 7 bases, and the junction held 4 bases outside the gene matches. The CDR3 has 13 residues. CDR1 and CDR2 from the germline V gene are ENHRY and SYGVKD.

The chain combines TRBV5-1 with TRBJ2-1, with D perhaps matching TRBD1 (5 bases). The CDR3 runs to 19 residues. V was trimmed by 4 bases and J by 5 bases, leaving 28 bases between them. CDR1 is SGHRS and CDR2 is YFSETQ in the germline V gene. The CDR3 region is CASSRSPISRAVGHNEQFF. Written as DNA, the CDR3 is TGCGCCAGCAGCCGTTCCCCTATAAGTCGAGCAGTGGGGCACAATGAGCAGTTCTTC.

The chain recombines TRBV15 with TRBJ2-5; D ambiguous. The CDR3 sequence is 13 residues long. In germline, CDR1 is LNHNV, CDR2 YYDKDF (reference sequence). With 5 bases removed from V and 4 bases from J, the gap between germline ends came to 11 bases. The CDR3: CATSFTLGETQYF. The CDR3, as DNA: TGTGCCACCAGCTTTACCCTGGGAGAGACCCAGTACTTC.

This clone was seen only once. The CDR3 sequence: CATSRDPIDHTHNEKLFF. The CDR3 nucleotides are TGTGCCACCAGCAGAGACCCCATCGACCACACTCATAATGAAAAACTGTTTTTT. V is TRBV15 and J is TRBJ1-4; D is unclear. Germline lookup yields CDR1 LNHNV and CDR2 YYDKDF (reference sequence). The V end was cut by 0 bases, the J end by 4 bases, with 18 bases between. The CDR3 extends over 18 amino acids.

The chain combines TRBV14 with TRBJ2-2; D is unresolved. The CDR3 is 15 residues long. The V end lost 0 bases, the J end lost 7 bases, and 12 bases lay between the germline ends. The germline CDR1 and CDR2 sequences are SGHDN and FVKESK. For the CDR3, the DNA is TGTGCCAGCAGCCAAGATTTACTAAGGCACGGGGAGCTGTTTTTT. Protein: CASSQDLLRHGELFF.

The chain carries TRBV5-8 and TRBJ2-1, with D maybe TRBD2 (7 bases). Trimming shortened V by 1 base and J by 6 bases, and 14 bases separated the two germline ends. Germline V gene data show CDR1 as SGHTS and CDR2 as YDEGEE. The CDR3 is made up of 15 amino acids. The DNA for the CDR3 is TGTGCCAGCAGCTTGATATGGGGGGGGGCCAATGAGCAGTTCTTC. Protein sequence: CASSLIWGGANEQFF.

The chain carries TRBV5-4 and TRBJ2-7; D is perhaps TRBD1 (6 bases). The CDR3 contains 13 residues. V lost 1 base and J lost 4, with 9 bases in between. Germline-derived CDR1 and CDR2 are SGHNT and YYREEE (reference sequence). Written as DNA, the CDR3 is TGTGCCAGCAGCTTGCCAGGGGTTTACGAGCAGTACTTC. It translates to CASSLPGVYEQYF.

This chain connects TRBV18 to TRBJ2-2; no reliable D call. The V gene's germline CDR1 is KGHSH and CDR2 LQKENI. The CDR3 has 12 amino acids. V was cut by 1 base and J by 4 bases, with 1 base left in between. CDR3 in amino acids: CASSPRTGELFF. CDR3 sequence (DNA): TGTGCCAGCTCACCACGCACCGGGGAGCTGTTTTTT.

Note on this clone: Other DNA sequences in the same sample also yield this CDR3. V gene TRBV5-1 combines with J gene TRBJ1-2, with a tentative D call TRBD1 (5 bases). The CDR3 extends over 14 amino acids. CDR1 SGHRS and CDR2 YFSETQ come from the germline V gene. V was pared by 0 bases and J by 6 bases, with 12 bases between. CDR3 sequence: CASSLALGEDGYTF. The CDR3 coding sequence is TGCGCCAGCAGCTTGGCTTTAGGGGAGGATGGCTACACCTTC.